This T cell receptor (beta chain) was sequenced in a study of T cell changes during pregnancy in multiple sclerosis. Data came from immunoSEQ multiplex PCR; TCRdb stores just in-frame clones and leaves some out. The table has roughly 93,000 clones, roughly 90% seen once. With V trimmed by 0 bases and J by 7 bases, 6 bases remained unmatched. From germline, CDR1 is LGHNT and CDR2 FRNRAP. There are 16 residues in the CDR3. Here the sequenced sample was peripheral blood, taken before pregnancy. The J gene is TRBJ2-1, the V gene TRBV12-5; TRBD2 agrees at 10 bases. The source of this sequence is a female donor with multiple sclerosis, enrolled in a pregnancy study. The CDR3 spells CASGLVAGGPKNEQFF. The DNA of the CDR3 is TGTGCTAGTGGTTTGGTAGCGGGAGGGCCTAAAAATGAGCAGTTCTTC.